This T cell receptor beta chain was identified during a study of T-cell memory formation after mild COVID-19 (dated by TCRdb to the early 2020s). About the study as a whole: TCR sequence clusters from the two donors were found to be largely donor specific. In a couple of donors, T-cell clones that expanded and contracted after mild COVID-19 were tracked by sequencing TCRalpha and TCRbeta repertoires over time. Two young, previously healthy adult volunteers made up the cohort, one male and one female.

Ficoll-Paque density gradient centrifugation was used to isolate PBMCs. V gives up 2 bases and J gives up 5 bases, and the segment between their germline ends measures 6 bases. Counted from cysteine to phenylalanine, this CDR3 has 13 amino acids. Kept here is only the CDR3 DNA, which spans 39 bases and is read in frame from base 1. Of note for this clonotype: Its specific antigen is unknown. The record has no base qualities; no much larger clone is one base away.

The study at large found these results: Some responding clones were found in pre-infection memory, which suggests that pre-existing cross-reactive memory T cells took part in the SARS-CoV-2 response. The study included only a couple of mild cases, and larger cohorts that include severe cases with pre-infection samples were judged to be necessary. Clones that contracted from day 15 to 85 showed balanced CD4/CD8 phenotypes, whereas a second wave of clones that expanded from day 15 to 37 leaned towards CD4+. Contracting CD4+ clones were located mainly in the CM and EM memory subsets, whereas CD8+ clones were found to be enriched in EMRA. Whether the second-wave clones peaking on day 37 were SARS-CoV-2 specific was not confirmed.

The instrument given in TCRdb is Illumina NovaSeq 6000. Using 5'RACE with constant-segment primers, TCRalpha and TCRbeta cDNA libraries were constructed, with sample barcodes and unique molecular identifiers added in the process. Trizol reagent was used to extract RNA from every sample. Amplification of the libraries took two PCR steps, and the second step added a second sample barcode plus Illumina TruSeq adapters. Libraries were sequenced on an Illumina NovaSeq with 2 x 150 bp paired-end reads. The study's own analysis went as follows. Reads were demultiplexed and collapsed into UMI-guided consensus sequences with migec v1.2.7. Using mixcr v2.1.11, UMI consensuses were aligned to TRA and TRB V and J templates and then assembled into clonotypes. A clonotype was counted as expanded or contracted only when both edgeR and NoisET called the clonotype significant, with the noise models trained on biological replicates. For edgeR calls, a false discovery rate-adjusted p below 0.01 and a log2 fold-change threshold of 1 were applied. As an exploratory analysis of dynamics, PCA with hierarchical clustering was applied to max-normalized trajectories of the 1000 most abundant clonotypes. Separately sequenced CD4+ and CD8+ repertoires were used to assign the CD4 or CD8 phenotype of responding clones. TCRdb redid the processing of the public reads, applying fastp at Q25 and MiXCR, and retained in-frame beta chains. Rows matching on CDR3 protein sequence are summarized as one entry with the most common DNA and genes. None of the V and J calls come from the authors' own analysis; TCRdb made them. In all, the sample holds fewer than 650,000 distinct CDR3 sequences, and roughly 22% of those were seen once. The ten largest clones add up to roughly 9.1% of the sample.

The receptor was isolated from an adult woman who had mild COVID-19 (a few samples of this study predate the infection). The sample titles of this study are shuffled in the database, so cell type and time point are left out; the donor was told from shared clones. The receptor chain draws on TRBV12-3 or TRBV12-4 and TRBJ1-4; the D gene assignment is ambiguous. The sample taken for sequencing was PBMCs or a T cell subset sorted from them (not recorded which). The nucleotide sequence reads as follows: TGTGCCAGCAGTTTAAATCCAAATGAAAAACTGTTTTTT. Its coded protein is CASSLNPNEKLFF.